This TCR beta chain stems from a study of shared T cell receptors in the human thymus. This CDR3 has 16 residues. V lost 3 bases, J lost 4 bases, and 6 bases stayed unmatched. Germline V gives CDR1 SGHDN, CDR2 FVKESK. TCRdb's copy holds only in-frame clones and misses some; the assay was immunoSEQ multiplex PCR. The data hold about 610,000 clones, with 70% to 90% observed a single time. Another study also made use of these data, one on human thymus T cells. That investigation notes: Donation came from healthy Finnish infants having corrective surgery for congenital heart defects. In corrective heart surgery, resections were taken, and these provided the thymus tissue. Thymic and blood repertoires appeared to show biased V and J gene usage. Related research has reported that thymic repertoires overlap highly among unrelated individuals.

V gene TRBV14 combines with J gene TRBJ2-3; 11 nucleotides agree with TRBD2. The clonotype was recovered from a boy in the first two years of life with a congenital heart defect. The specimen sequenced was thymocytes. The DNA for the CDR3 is TGTGCCAGCAGCCAGACTAGCGGGACCGCGGCAGATACGCAGTATTTT. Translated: CASSQTSGTAADTQYF.